The 9 T cell receptor beta chains below come from one sample, sequenced in a study of human T cells and chemical hapten exposure. TCRdb reprocessed the RACE reads via MiXCR and lists one record per CDR3 protein. The sample has around 130,000 distinct CDR3 sequences; approximately 8.3% are singletons. Time point specified: healthy volunteer bleed at 2 weeks. It was from unfractionated whole blood that total RNA was extracted. The sequenced sample consisted of whole blood. These receptors all come from a male donor in good health. Some clones in this sample may be carry-over from other donors' samples.

A few counts support this clonotype. In nucleotides, the CDR3 is TGTGCCAGCAGTCAGGACAGGGTCCATCAGCCCCAGCATTTT. Protein: CASSQDRVHQPQHF. V and J are TRBV12-3 or TRBV12-4 and TRBJ1-5; 8 nucleotides agree with TRBD1. The length of the CDR3 is 14 residues. V was clipped by 5 bases and J by 5 bases; unmatched bases: 5.

The chain carries TRBV9 and TRBJ2-5; 11 bases are a match to TRBD1. The trim removed 4 bases at V and 4 bases at J, leaving 9 bases unmatched. Germline CDR1 is SGDLS and CDR2 is YYNGEE. The CDR3 contains 16 residues. Written as DNA, the CDR3 is TGTGCCAGCAGCACCGGACAGGGGGCTAATGGAGAGACCCAGTACTTC. It encodes CASSTGQGANGETQYF.

The chain uses TRBV12-3 or TRBV12-4 and TRBJ2-7, with D perhaps matching TRBD1 (6 bases). V was trimmed by 5 bases and J by 0 bases, leaving 14 bases between them. The CDR3 is 15 amino acids. The chain's CDR3 is CASSPDSLSSYEQYF. CDR3 DNA: TGTGCCAGCAGTCCGGACAGCCTGAGCTCCTACGAGCAGTACTTC.

This chain links TRBV27 with TRBJ1-5; 9 bases map to TRBD1. V trimming: 1 base; J trimming: 4 bases; junction bases outside the gene matches: 5. The germline CDR1 and CDR2 sequences are MNHEY and SMNVEV (reference sequence). The CDR3 covers 16 residues. The CDR3 DNA sequence: TGTGCCAGCAGTTTATTGTCGGGGACAGGGAATCAGCCCCAGCATTTT. This sequence encodes CASSLLSGTGNQPQHF.

This clonotype was picked up a small number of times. The chain is built from TRBV12-3 or TRBV12-4 and TRBJ2-7; D gene unclear. The CDR3 runs 13 residues. Trimming left V 5 bases short and J 4 bases short, with 12 bases between. CDR3 in DNA: TGTGCCAGCAGTAGCAGACGTCCTTACGAGCAGTACTTC. The encoded protein is CASSSRRPYEQYF.

The genes are TRBV5-4 and TRBJ2-3, with 8 bases fitting TRBD1. The CDR3 consists of 16 residues. Germline CDR1 SGHNT, CDR2 YYREEE (reference sequence). V lost 4 bases and J lost 2; bases outside the gene matches: 9. The CDR3 spells CASSPTQGAVTDTQYF. CDR3 DNA sequence: TGTGCCAGCAGCCCGACCCAGGGGGCCGTCACAGATACGCAGTATTTT.

This clonotype was counted many times. The chain has TRBV9 and TRBJ2-7, with D unclear. The ends were cut back, 0 bases at V and 2 bases at J, with 9 bases in the middle. The CDR3 consists of 14 residues. Per germline, CDR1 SGDLS and CDR2 YYNGEE. CDR3 in amino acids: CASSVAGAAYEQYF. CDR3 DNA sequence: TGTGCCAGCAGCGTAGCTGGAGCAGCCTACGAGCAGTACTTC.

The chain combines TRBV4-2 with TRBJ1-5; D not certain. The CDR3 is made up of 13 amino acids. Trimming left V 4 bases short and J 4 bases short, with 8 bases between. Germline V lookup: CDR1 LGHNA, CDR2 YNFKEQ. The CDR3 region is CASSPVKNQPQHF. As DNA, the CDR3 is TGTGCCAGCAGCCCAGTGAAGAATCAGCCCCAGCATTTT.

This clonotype was picked up many times. V gene TRBV27 combines with J gene TRBJ2-7; the D gene is possibly TRBD1 (7 bases). V lost 4 bases and J 6 bases, leaving 16 bases between the germline ends. Looked up from germline, CDR1 is MNHEY and CDR2 is SMNVEV (reference sequence). The CDR3 sequence is 14 residues long. The DNA for the CDR3 is TGTGCCAGCAGTTACACGGGCCAGGGGGGCGAGCAGTACTTC. This sequence encodes CASSYTGQGGEQYF.